This entry describes one T cell receptor beta chain. This sample was included in a study of blood T cell repertoires in COVID-19. CDR1 is LNHDA, CDR2 SQIVND, per germline (reference sequence). The CDR3 is made up of 15 amino acids. V was pared by 5 bases and J by 2 bases, with 14 bases between. Assay used: immunoSEQ multiplex PCR; TCRdb lists only in-frame clones, some missing. The table shows about 200,000 clones, with roughly 79% occurring only once. Sample: PBMCs or T cells enriched from blood (not recorded which). This clonotype originated in a man in his forties or fifties who had recovered from COVID-19. The chain links TRBV19 to TRBJ2-3; maybe TRBD1 (5 bases). This CDR3 reads CASSPPRGHTDTQYF. CDR3 bases: TGTGCCAGTAGTCCCCCAAGGGGTCACACAGATACGCAGTATTTT.